The 30 T cell receptor beta chains below come from one sample, sequenced in a study of control samples from healthy donors and cancer patients (dated by TCRdb to 2020 to 2022). Preparation of the library involved the immunoSEQ multiplex PCR assay. The table was pulled from immuneACCESS by TCRdb, which kept in-frame rearrangements only. Such tables lose some clones; where checked, under half of the loss comes from unresolved V genes, and the rest has no known cause. Present in this sample are approximately 150,000 clones, around nine tenths of which were seen just once. 1.5% to 2% of the sample rests with the top ten. Material for sequencing was blood. The origin of the receptors is a man younger than 30 in good health.

This rearrangement joins TRBV3-1 (or the pseudogene TRBV3-2) to TRBJ2-2; D is possibly TRBD1 (6 bases). The CDR3 is made up of 16 amino acids. The V end lost 4 bases, the J end lost 2 bases, and 14 bases lay between the germline ends. The germline V gene encodes CDR1 LGHDT and CDR2 YNNKEL (reference sequence). The CDR3 DNA reads as TGTGCCAGCAGCCCTCTCAGGGGCCCAAACACCGGGGAGCTGTTTTTT. Translation gives CASSPLRGPNTGELFF.

The chain links TRBV13 to TRBJ1-1, with D possibly matching TRBD1 (5 bases). The CDR3 contains 14 residues. V gave up 5 bases and J gave up 8 bases, with 18 bases separating them. Germline CDR1 and CDR2: PRHDT and FYEKMQ (reference sequence). CDR3 residues: CASSTKTGPPEAFF. Here the CDR3 DNA reads TGTGCCAGCAGCACAAAGACGGGACCCCCCGAAGCTTTCTTT.

This chain joins TRBV6-5 and TRBJ2-1, with TRBD1 matching over 8 bases. Germline V gene data show CDR1 as MNHEY and CDR2 as SVGAGI. The CDR3 loop spans 15 amino acids. With V trimmed by 6 bases and J by 2 bases, 6 bases remained unmatched. The DNA of the CDR3 is TGTGCCAGCAGCTTTAGGACAGGGCCCTACAATGAGCAGTTCTTC. Encoded protein: CASSFRTGPYNEQFF.

This clone was seen a few times. The genes are TRBV5-6 and TRBJ2-5; no firm D call. V was trimmed by 2 bases and J by 2 bases, leaving 13 bases between them. CDR3 length equals 15 residues. The germline V gene encodes CDR1 SGHDT and CDR2 YYEEEE. CDR3 sequence reads: CASSFRRLGQETQYF. The CDR3 DNA reads TGTGCCAGCAGCTTTCGGCGCCTGGGGCAAGAGACCCAGTACTTC.

The CDR3: CASSQDRASPQDTIYF. The CDR3, as DNA: TGCGCCAGCAGCCAAGATCGTGCATCACCGCAGGACACCATATATTTT. This chain uses TRBV4-3 with TRBJ1-3, with no clear D. V gave up 0 bases and J gave up 8 bases, with 17 bases separating them. The CDR3 sequence is 16 residues long. Germline V gene sequence: CDR1 LGHNA, CDR2 YSLEER.

This clone has just one count. The chain recombines TRBV9 with TRBJ2-1, with D tentatively TRBD1 (5 bases). Trimming left V 3 bases short and J 10 bases short, with 14 bases between. The CDR3 consists of 13 residues. Germline V lookup: CDR1 SGDLS, CDR2 YYNGEE. CDR3 sequence reads: CASSGPRAPEQFF. DNA of the CDR3: TGTGCCAGCAGCGGCCCCAGGGCCCCGGAGCAGTTCTTC.

This clone appeared a single time. This chain connects TRBV3-1 (or the pseudogene TRBV3-2) to TRBJ2-1, with unresolved D. The CDR3 length is 14 residues. From germline, CDR1 is LGHDT and CDR2 YNNKEL (reference sequence). The germline V and J ends were trimmed by 0 bases and 0 bases, with 3 bases remaining between them. CDR3 loop: CASSQESSYNEQFF. Here the CDR3 DNA reads TGTGCCAGCAGCCAAGAAAGCTCCTACAATGAGCAGTTCTTC.

Notes on this clone: This sample also contains other DNA sequences that code for the same CDR3. The chain has TRBV30 and TRBJ1-5; 7 bases fit TRBD1. The CDR3 runs 20 residues. V was clipped by 0 bases and J by 3 bases; unmatched bases: 20. The germline gives CDR1 GTSNPN, CDR2 SVGIG (reference sequence). CDR3 sequence reads: CAWSVRGVIRQGHPNQPQHF. For the CDR3, the DNA is TGTGCCTGGAGTGTACGGGGGGTTATTAGACAGGGCCACCCCAATCAGCCCCAGCATTTT.

The chain carries TRBV30 and TRBJ2-1; TRBD1 matches 8 bases. Germline trimming cut 3 bases from V and 8 bases from J; bases unmatched to any gene: 6. The CDR3 consists of 13 residues. Looked up from germline, CDR1 is GTSNPN and CDR2 is SVGIG (reference sequence). The CDR3 reads CAWRGVQGDEQFF. The CDR3 DNA is TGTGCCTGGAGGGGCGTACAGGGGGATGAGCAGTTCTTC. Full variable domain (rest looked up from reference TRBV30 and TRBJ2-1): SQTIHQWPATLVQPVGSPLSLECTVEGTSNPNLYWYRQAAGRGLQLLFYSVGIGQISSEVPQNLSASRPQDRQFILSSKKLLLSDSGFYLCAWRGVQGDEQFFGPGTRLTVL.

The V call is TRBV5-6, the J call TRBJ1-4; 10 bases align to TRBD1. CDR1 and CDR2 (germline): SGHDT, YYEEEE. The ends lost 5 bases at V and 8 bases at J; junction bases unmatched: 9. The CDR3 spans 15 residues. CDR3 DNA sequence: TGTGCCAGCAGTCAGGCCGGGACAGGGGTCGAAAAACTGTTTTTT. Its translation is CASSQAGTGVEKLFF.

The chain uses TRBV24-1 and TRBJ1-2; TRBD1 matches 7 bases. V lost 0 bases to trimming and J lost 3 bases; unmatched junction nucleotides: 6. The CDR3 extends over 16 amino acids. CDR1 is KGHDR, CDR2 SFDVKD, per germline. The CDR3 DNA reads TGTGCCACCAGTGATTTGCCCGGGACAGCGTACTATGGCTACACCTTC. The encoded protein is CATSDLPGTAYYGYTF.

This chain uses TRBV6-1 with TRBJ2-2; D remains ambiguous. CDR1 is MNHNS and CDR2 is SASEGT in the germline V gene. V lost 2 bases, J lost 5 bases, and 12 bases lay in between. This CDR3 has 15 amino acids. The CDR3 loop is CASSEMVFNTGELFF. DNA of the CDR3: TGTGCCAGCAGTGAAATGGTATTCAATACCGGGGAGCTGTTTTTT.

This clone was seen more than once but under ten times. The gene calls are TRBV9 and TRBJ2-6, with 8 bases lining up with TRBD2. Germline V gene lookup returns CDR1 SGDLS and CDR2 YYNGEE. V trimming: 4 bases; J trimming: 4 bases; junction bases outside the gene matches: 7. The CDR3 covers 16 residues. CDR3 DNA: TGTGCCAGCAGCCCCTCGGGGGGGACCGGGGCCAACGTCCTGACTTTC. Residues: CASSPSGGTGANVLTF.

For the CDR3, the DNA is TGTGCCAGCAGGACCCGAGGAGGGAGTTTTACCTACGAGCAGTACTTC. It specifies CASRTRGGSFTYEQYF. The chain links TRBV28 to TRBJ2-7; maybe TRBD2 (6 bases). V was shortened by 6 bases and J by 2 bases, with 20 bases between the two germline ends. There are 16 residues in the CDR3. CDR1 is MDHEN, CDR2 SYDVKM, per germline.

This clone occurred once. This rearrangement joins TRBV19 to TRBJ2-1, with D perhaps given as TRBD1 or TRBD2 (5 bases each). Germline V lookup: CDR1 LNHDA, CDR2 SQIVND (reference sequence). V was trimmed by 0 bases and J by 1 base, leaving 13 bases between them. CDR3 length: 17 residues. CDR3 loop: CASSIDRWGPSYNEQFF. As DNA, the CDR3 is TGTGCCAGTAGTATAGATCGGTGGGGACCGTCCTACAATGAGCAGTTCTTC.

The J gene is TRBJ2-5, the V gene TRBV3-1 (or the pseudogene TRBV3-2); 14 bases agree with TRBD2. This CDR3 has 16 residues. The J segment lost 2 bases and the V segment lost 4 bases, leaving 3 bases of the junction unmatched. Germline loops: CDR1 LGHDT, CDR2 YNNKEL (reference sequence). CDR3 DNA sequence: TGTGCCAGCAGCCCCGGGACTAGCGGGGGTCAAGAGACCCAGTACTTC. Amino acid sequence: CASSPGTSGGQETQYF.

The gene calls are TRBV27 and TRBJ2-7, with no clear D. Trimming left V 6 bases short and J 6 bases short, with 21 bases between. Germline V lookup: CDR1 MNHEY, CDR2 SMNVEV (reference sequence). The CDR3 length is 15 residues. The CDR3 bases are TGTGCCAGCAGGCCCCGGGTGGGATCAGTTGGCGAGCAGTACTTC. This encodes CASRPRVGSVGEQYF.

The chain is built from TRBV30 and TRBJ1-2, with D hard to call. Trimming stripped 5 bases from V and 3 bases from J, with 13 bases between. Looked up from germline, CDR1 is GTSNPN and CDR2 is SVGIG (reference sequence). CDR3 length: 13 amino acids. The CDR3, as DNA: TGTGCCTGGTCGATCCTACGGGACTATGGCTACACCTTC. Encoded protein: CAWSILRDYGYTF.

This sequence joins TRBV5-4 and TRBJ1-2; TRBD1 might be the D (5 bases). Looked up from germline, CDR1 is SGHNT and CDR2 is YYREEE (reference sequence). The V and J ends lost 0 bases and 8 bases respectively, with 14 bases between them. The CDR3 totals 14 residues. CDR3 sequence reads: CASSLDLTEGGYTF. DNA for the CDR3: TGTGCCAGCAGCTTGGATTTGACAGAGGGGGGCTACACCTTC.

The chain joins TRBV28 to TRBJ2-3; either TRBD1 or TRBD2 may fit D (5 bases each). Looked up from germline, CDR1 is MDHEN and CDR2 is SYDVKM. V was trimmed by 1 base and J by 2 bases, leaving 10 bases between them. CDR3 size: 15 residues. The DNA for the CDR3 is TGTGCCAGCAGTTTATTTCCAGGGACCACAGATACGCAGTATTTT. It encodes CASSLFPGTTDTQYF.

The rearrangement uses TRBV6-7 and TRBJ2-2; D unclear. TRBV6-7 is classed as an ORF, of uncertain function. The germline V and J ends were trimmed by 6 bases and 6 bases, with 14 bases remaining between them. CDR3 size: 14 residues. This CDR3 reads CASRLKIGAGELFF. As DNA, the CDR3 is TGTGCCAGCAGACTCAAGATTGGGGCCGGGGAGCTGTTTTTT.

This chain links TRBV9 with TRBJ2-1; 7 positions agree with TRBD2. The CDR3 length is 12 residues. CDR1 and CDR2 from the germline V gene are SGDLS and YYNGEE. Trimming cost V 6 bases and J 8 bases; bases outside gene matches: 5. The CDR3 sequence is CASKGEGDEQFF. The CDR3 DNA sequence: TGTGCCAGCAAAGGGGAGGGCGATGAGCAGTTCTTC. Full variable domain (outside the CDR3, taken from reference TRBV9 and TRBJ2-1): DSGVTQTPKHLITATGQRVTLRCSPRSGDLSVYWYQQSLDQGLQFLIQYYNGEERAKGNILERFSAQQFPDLHSELNLSSLELGDSALYFCASKGEGDEQFFGPGTRLTVL.

The chain is built from TRBV7-9 and TRBJ1-6; D remains ambiguous. Per germline, CDR1 SEHNR and CDR2 FQNEAQ (reference sequence). The CDR3 contains 16 residues. V was clipped by 4 bases and J by 7 bases, with 17 bases between them. CDR3 amino acids: CASSSTSVGPNSPLHF. CDR3 DNA: TGTGCCAGCAGCTCGACGTCGGTAGGACCAAATTCACCCCTCCACTTT.

This clone is a singleton in its sample. This sequence joins TRBV13 and TRBJ2-5; D may correspond to TRBD1 or TRBD2 (5 bases each). This CDR3 has 14 residues. V was shortened by 3 bases and J by 5 bases, with 13 bases between the two germline ends. Germline V gene lookup returns CDR1 PRHDT and CDR2 FYEKMQ (reference sequence). The CDR3 loop reads CASSLAGTPETQYF. The CDR3 DNA sequence: TGTGCCAGCAGCTTGGCAGGGACCCCGGAGACCCAGTACTTC.

The chain combines TRBV5-4 with TRBJ2-3; 16 bases map to TRBD2. The V gene's germline CDR1 is SGHNT and CDR2 YYREEE (reference sequence). The ends lost 4 bases at V and 4 bases at J; junction bases unmatched: 3. CDR3 length equals 16 residues. CDR3 sequence (DNA): TGTGCCAGCAGCATGGGACTAGCGGGGGGGCCAGATACGCAGTATTTT. Its protein is CASSMGLAGGPDTQYF.

The genes are TRBV7-6 and TRBJ1-6, with 9 nucleotides matching TRBD1. This CDR3 region has 16 residues. With V trimmed by 8 bases and J by 2 bases, 7 bases remained unmatched. CDR1 and CDR2 from the germline V gene are SGHVS and FNYEAQ. DNA for the CDR3: TGTGCCAGCGGACGACAGGGGGGAACCTATAATTCACCCCTCCACTTT. Its protein product is CASGRQGGTYNSPLHF. Supplemented by reference TRBV7-6 and TRBJ1-6, the full variable domain reads GAGVSQSPRYKVTKRGQDVALRCDPISGHVSLYWYRQALGQGPEFLTYFNYEAQQDKSGLPNDRFSAERPEGSISTLTIQRTEQRDSAMYRCASGRQGGTYNSPLHFGNGTRLTVT.

The CDR3 region has the DNA TGTGCCAGCAGCTTCGGGAAAGGACTAGCAGGCACAGATACGCAGTATTTT. Protein sequence: CASSFGKGLAGTDTQYF. The rearrangement uses TRBV7-2 and TRBJ2-3; 8 bases are shared with TRBD2. Germline loops: CDR1 SGHTA, CDR2 FQGNSA. The CDR3 totals 17 residues. After removal of 3 bases from V and 1 base from J, the junction contained 9 bases not matched to a gene.

This clone was seen a handful of times. The genes are TRBV7-6 and TRBJ2-3; no definite D call. The CDR3 covers 14 residues. Germline CDR1 reads SGHVS; CDR2 reads FNYEAQ. V was shortened by 6 bases and J by 2 bases, with 12 bases between the two germline ends. CDR3: CASSLGGHTDTQYF. CDR3 coding DNA: TGTGCCAGCAGTCTCGGCGGCCACACAGATACGCAGTATTTT.

The chain employs TRBV4-1 and TRBJ2-7, with 9 bases lining up with TRBD2. The V gene's germline CDR1 is MGHRA and CDR2 YSYEKL. This CDR3 spans 15 amino acids. J gave up 1 base and V 5 bases, and 6 bases lay outside the gene matches. The CDR3 coding sequence is TGCGCCAGCAGCACCGCGGGGGGGTCTTCCTACGAGCAGTACTTC. This translates into CASSTAGGSSYEQYF.

CDR3 residues: CASSSPGRTTNTGELFF. DNA for the CDR3: TGTGCCAGCAGTTCTCCTGGAAGGACAACAAACACCGGGGAGCTGTTTTTT. The chain employs TRBV6-2 or TRBV6-3 and TRBJ2-2, with D possibly being TRBD1 (5 bases). The V gene's germline CDR1 is MNHEY and CDR2 SVGEGT. V gave up 4 bases and J gave up 2 bases, with 17 bases separating them. This CDR3 is built from 17 residues.